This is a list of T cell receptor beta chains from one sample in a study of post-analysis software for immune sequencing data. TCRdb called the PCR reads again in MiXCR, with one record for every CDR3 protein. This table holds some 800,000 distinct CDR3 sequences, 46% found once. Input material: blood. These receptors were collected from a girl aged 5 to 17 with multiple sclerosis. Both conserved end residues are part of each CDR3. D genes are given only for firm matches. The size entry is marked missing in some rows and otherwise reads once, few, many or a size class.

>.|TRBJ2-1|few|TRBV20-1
TGCAGTGCTAGAGACCCTTCGTCGGAGTTGCCCTACAATGAGCAGTTCTTC
CSARDPSSELPYNEQFF
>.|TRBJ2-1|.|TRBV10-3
TGTGCCATCAGTGAGCCGGGCCTTAGGAGGGCTAATGAGCAGTTCTTC
CAISEPGLRRANEQFF
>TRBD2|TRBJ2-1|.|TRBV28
TGTGCCAGCAGTCAGACTAGCGGGAGTTGGAATGAGCAGTTCTTC
CASSQTSGSWNEQFF
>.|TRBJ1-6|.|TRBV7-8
TGTGCCAGCAGCTTACTGCGGGGGCCGCGATCACCCCTCCACTTT
CASSLLRGPRSPLHF
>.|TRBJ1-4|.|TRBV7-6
TGTGCCAGCAGCTTACGGGTGCGGGAAAAACTGTTTTTT
CASSLRVREKLFF
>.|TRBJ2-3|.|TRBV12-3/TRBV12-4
TGTGCCAGCAGTCTGACTGCAGGGATGGGCACAGATACGCAGTATTTT
CASSLTAGMGTDTQYF
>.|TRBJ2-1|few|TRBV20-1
TGCAGTGCGCGAACCTTAGAAAGCCCCAATGAGCAGTTCTTC
CSARTLESPNEQFF
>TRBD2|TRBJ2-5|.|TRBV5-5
TGTGCCAGCAGCCAGTTGACTAGCGGACAAGGAGAGACCCAGTACTTC
CASSQLTSGQGETQYF
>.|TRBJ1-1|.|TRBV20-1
TGCAGTGCGAAAGTGTTCGGCACTGAAGCTTTCTTT
CSAKVFGTEAFF
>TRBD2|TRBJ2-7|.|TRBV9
TGTGCCAGCAGCGCCCCCGGGACTAGCGGTACCTACGAGCAGTACTTC
CASSAPGTSGTYEQYF
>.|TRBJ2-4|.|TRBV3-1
TGTGCCAGCAGCCGAAACCGGGACATGAAAAACATTCAGTACTTC
CASSRNRDMKNIQYF
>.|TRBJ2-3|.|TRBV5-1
TGCGCCAGCAGCTTGTGGGGGCCCAGGGGGGACTCGGCAGATACGCAGTATTTT
CASSLWGPRGDSADTQYF
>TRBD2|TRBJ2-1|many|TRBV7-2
TGTGCCAGCAGCTTAAGTGGGACTAGCGCCTATAATGAGCAGTTCTTC
CASSLSGTSAYNEQFF
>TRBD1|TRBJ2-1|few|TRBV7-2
TGTGCCAGCAGTTCCAACCCGGGACAGAATGAGCAGTTCTTC
CASSSNPGQNEQFF
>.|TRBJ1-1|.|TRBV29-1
TGCAGCGTTGTGGAGACCCTGGGCACTGAAGCTTTCTTT
CSVVETLGTEAFF
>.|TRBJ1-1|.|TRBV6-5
TGTGCCAGCAGTTACTCGATCACCGGGGGAGGGACTGAAGCTTTCTTT
CASSYSITGGGTEAFF
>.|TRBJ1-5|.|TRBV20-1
TGCAGTGCTAGAGATCAGGAGGGTAGCAATCAGCCCCAGCATTTT
CSARDQEGSNQPQHF
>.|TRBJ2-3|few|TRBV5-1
TGCGCCAGCAGCTTGGAAGGGCGGGGACGCACAGATACGCAGTATTTT
CASSLEGRGRTDTQYF
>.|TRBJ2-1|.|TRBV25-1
TGTGCCAGCAGTGGTATTCCCGGGACGCAGTTCTTC
CASSGIPGTQFF
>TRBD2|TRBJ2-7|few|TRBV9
TGTGCCAGCAGCGTAGCGTCTAGCGGACCGGGGGAGCAGTACTTC
CASSVASSGPGEQYF
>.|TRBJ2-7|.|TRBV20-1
TGCAGTGCTGGACCAGGGCTCTCCTACGAGCAGTACTTC
CSAGPGLSYEQYF
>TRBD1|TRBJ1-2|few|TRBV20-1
TGCAGTGCTAATAGGCAGGGGGCTAACTATGGCTACACCTTC
CSANRQGANYGYTF
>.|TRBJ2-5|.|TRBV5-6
TGTGCCAGCAGCCGGGATGGACGGGGGACCCAGTACTTC
CASSRDGRGTQYF
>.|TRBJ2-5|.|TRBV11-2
TGTGCCAGCAGCCGGGCCCTAGAGACCCAGTACTTC
CASSRALETQYF
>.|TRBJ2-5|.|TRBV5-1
TGCGCCAGCAGCTTAGGACTACGACAAGAGACCCAGTACTTC
CASSLGLRQETQYF
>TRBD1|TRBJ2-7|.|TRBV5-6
TGTGCCAGCAGCGACGGGACAGCCTCCTACGAGCAGTACTTC
CASSDGTASYEQYF
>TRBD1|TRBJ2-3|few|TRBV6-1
TGTGCCAGCACGGGACAGGGGGCTTTCACAGATACGCAGTATTTT
CASTGQGAFTDTQYF
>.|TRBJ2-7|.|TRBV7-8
TGTGCCAGCAGCCCCCGTCGGACCCGAACGGCCTACGAGCAGTACTTC
CASSPRRTRTAYEQYF
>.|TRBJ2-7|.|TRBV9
TGTGCCAGCAGCGCGTGGGAGGCCCCCGGAGGCGAGCAGTACTTC
CASSAWEAPGGEQYF
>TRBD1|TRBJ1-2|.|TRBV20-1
TGCAGTGCTTCGACAGGGAATAACTATGGCTACACCTTC
CSASTGNNYGYTF
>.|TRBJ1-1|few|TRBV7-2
TGTGCCAGCAGCTTTTATGGAAACACTGAAGCTTTCTTT
CASSFYGNTEAFF
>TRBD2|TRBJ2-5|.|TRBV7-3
TGTGCCAGCAGCTTAGGGACTAGTTTGGGAGAGACCCAGTACTTC
CASSLGTSLGETQYF
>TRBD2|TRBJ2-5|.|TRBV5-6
TGTGCCAGCAGCCCCGCGGGAGGCGCGATTACTATACAAGAGACCCAGTACTTC
CASSPAGGAITIQETQYF
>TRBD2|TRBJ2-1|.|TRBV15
TGTGCCACCAGCAGAGATCTCACTAGCGGGATCAATGAGCAGTTCTTC
CATSRDLTSGINEQFF
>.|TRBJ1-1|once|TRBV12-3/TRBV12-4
TGTGCCAGCAGACCAGACACTCCCGGAAACACTGAAGCTTTCTTT
CASRPDTPGNTEAFF
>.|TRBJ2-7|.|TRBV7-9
TGTGCCAGCAGCCCCCGGGGAGGGGGCTCGGTCGAGCAGTACTTC
CASSPRGGGSVEQYF
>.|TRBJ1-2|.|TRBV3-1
TGTGCCAGCAGCCAAGATTTGGGGGCCGGGTATGGCTATGGCTACACCTTC
CASSQDLGAGYGYGYTF
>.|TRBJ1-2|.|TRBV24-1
TGTGCCACCAGTGACGACGGCGCTGACTATGGCTACACCTTC
CATSDDGADYGYTF
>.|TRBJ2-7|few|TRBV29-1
TGCAGCGTTTTTAGTGGGACGCAGCCCCACGAGCAGTACTTC
CSVFSGTQPHEQYF
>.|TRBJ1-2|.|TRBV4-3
TGCGCCAGCAGCCAAGGGAGCGCGGGACTCTATGGCTACACCTTC
CASSQGSAGLYGYTF
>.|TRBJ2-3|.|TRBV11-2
TGTGCCAGCAGCACCATCTCGAGGAGGGCCAATACGCAGTATTTT
CASSTISRRANTQYF
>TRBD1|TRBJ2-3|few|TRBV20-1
TGCAGTGCTAGAGCGGGGACAGGGGGGGGTGATACGCAGTATTTT
CSARAGTGGGDTQYF
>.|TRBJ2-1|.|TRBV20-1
TGCAGTGCCATACTACAGGGAATTTCTCTCAATGAGCAGTTCTTC
CSAILQGISLNEQFF